This entry concerns a single T cell receptor (beta chain). The data belong to a study of blood T cell repertoires in COVID-19. Background on the study: The origin of the acute and convalescent COVID-19 samples was the United States, Italy and Spain. PBMCs, B-cell-depleted T cells, or T cells provided the cDNA or gDNA that made up the material.

The CDR3 totals 15 residues. V was trimmed by 6 bases and J by 1 base, leaving 14 bases between them. CDR1 MNHEY and CDR2 SVGEGT come from the germline V gene. Per the study methods: Researchers report that nucleated cell counts were estimated from reference gene primer amplification. Assay: immunoSEQ multiplex PCR; the TCRdb copy retains only in-frame clones and omits some. V, J and clone size are taken as reported in that table, and D and trimming were inferred from the DNA itself. This table holds tens of thousands of clones, about 83% found once. The sequenced sample was peripheral blood. This chain connects TRBV6-2 or TRBV6-3 to TRBJ2-3; tentatively, D is TRBD2 (5 bases). The clonotype originates from a human donor in a cohort sampled during active COVID-19. The CDR3 region has the DNA TGTGCCAGCAGACCTCGGGGTTGGGGCACAGATACGCAGTATTTT. Translating it yields CASRPRGWGTDTQYF.